This T cell receptor beta chain is drawn from a study of OX40 agonist ivuxolimab in advanced cancers. Study-wide background: Ivuxolimab, an antibody acting as an agonist of OX40 (CD134), was used to treat patients. Intravenous ivuxolimab at 0.01 to 10 mg/kg was given to patients every 2 weeks.

Sequencing used immunoSEQ multiplex PCR; TCRdb keeps in-frame clones, though not all of them. The table includes 35,000 to 55,000 clones, 85% to 95% detected once. The study sampled blood at baseline, cycle 4 day 1, and cycle 7 day 1. Germline V gene data show CDR1 as SEHNR and CDR2 as FQNEAQ (reference sequence). There are 14 residues in the CDR3. V lost 6 bases and J lost 4, with 15 bases in between. J is TRBJ1-2 and V is TRBV7-9; D is possibly TRBD1 (5 bases). The sequencing here drew on CD4+ or CD8+ T cells sorted from blood, taken in a trial of the OX40 agonist ivuxolimab. This TCR was recovered from an adult with an advanced solid tumor such as melanoma, head and neck, liver or kidney cancer. CDR3 protein: CASSSHPGSYGYTF. Written as DNA, the CDR3 is TGTGCCAGCAGTTCCCATCCAGGGAGCTATGGCTACACCTTC. Together with reference TRBV7-9 and TRBJ1-2, the CDR3 gives the full variable domain: DTGVSQNPRHKITKRGQNVTFRCDPISEHNRLYWYRQTLGQGPEFLTYFQNEAQLEKSRLLSDRFSAERPKGSFSTLEIQRTEQGDSAMYLCASSSHPGSYGYTFGSGTRLTVV.